Listed here are 25 T cell receptor beta chains from one sample, sequenced in a study of shared clonotypes between healthy human individuals. Clones were read by immunoSEQ multiplex PCR, and TCRdb kept only the in-frame ones, dropping some. The table shows roughly 450,000 clones, with approximately 79% occurring only once. Sequenced material: PBMCs. All receptors come from a woman aged 40 to 50 in good health. Some clones in this sample may be carry-over from other donors' samples.

The chain employs TRBV19 and TRBJ1-4; TRBD1 might be the D (6 bases). V shed 3 bases and J shed 3 bases, with 8 bases lying between them. Germline V gene lookup returns CDR1 LNHDA and CDR2 SQIVND (reference sequence). This CDR3 is built from 14 residues. DNA of the CDR3: TGTGCCAGTAGTATCGGGGGCGCTAATGAAAAACTGTTTTTT. As protein: CASSIGGANEKLFF.

The chain couples TRBV10-3 to TRBJ2-2, with D hard to call. The CDR3 totals 14 residues. From germline, CDR1 is ENHRY and CDR2 SYGVKD. V was cut by 4 bases and J by 0 bases, with 6 bases left in between. DNA of the CDR3: TGTGCCATCAGTGCTCTTACGAACACCGGGGAGCTGTTTTTT. Protein sequence: CAISALTNTGELFF.

V gene TRBV9 combines with J gene TRBJ1-2; unclear D gene. The germline CDR1 and CDR2 sequences are SGDLS and YYNGEE. The length of the CDR3 is 13 residues. Trimming cost V 3 bases and J 2 bases, with 8 bases left between them. CDR3 DNA: TGTGCCAGCAGCGCCACCTGGAACTATGGCTACACCTTC. Its protein product is CASSATWNYGYTF.

The chain uses TRBV13 and TRBJ1-2; D not resolved. The CDR3 runs 14 residues. Trimming cost V 0 bases and J 8 bases, with 13 bases left between them. Looked up from germline, CDR1 is PRHDT and CDR2 is FYEKMQ (reference sequence). The CDR3 coding sequence is TGTGCCAGCAGCTTAGGGTCAGGCTGGGAAGGCTACACCTTC. Protein sequence: CASSLGSGWEGYTF.

V and J are TRBV29-1 and TRBJ2-2; D perhaps matches TRBD2 (5 bases). CDR3 size: 15 residues. Trimming pared 4 bases from V and 6 bases from J, leaving 18 bases between. Per the germline V gene, CDR1 is SQVTM and CDR2 is ANQGSEA. For the CDR3, the DNA is TGCAGCGTTGTTCGAGGGCTAAGAGGGTCCGGGGAGCTGTTTTTT. It specifies CSVVRGLRGSGELFF.

The V and J genes are TRBV6-5 and TRBJ2-2; D remains ambiguous. V was pared by 4 bases and J by 3 bases, with 6 bases between. CDR3 length equals 13 residues. Per the germline V gene, CDR1 is MNHEY and CDR2 is SVGAGI. The CDR3 reads CASSWGYTGELFF. The CDR3 DNA follows: TGTGCCAGCAGTTGGGGATACACCGGGGAGCTGTTTTTT.

This clone is a singleton in its sample. The chain combines TRBV9 with TRBJ2-1; perhaps D is TRBD1 or TRBD2 (5 bases each). Germline CDR1 reads SGDLS; CDR2 reads YYNGEE. With 3 bases removed from V and 9 bases from J, the gap between germline ends came to 19 bases. The CDR3 is made up of 15 amino acids. CDR3 residues: CASSGGLSLAGEQFF. Written as DNA, the CDR3 is TGTGCCAGCAGCGGGGGCTTGTCGCTAGCCGGTGAGCAGTTCTTC.

J is TRBJ2-2 and V is TRBV6-6; TRBD2 agrees at 9 bases. Losses at the gene ends were 6 bases for V and 1 base for J; bases not matched to a gene: 6. The CDR3 covers 16 residues. CDR1 and CDR2 from the germline V gene are MNHNY and SVGAGI (reference sequence). CDR3 protein: CASRGVAGVNTGELFF. The CDR3 DNA reads as TGTGCCAGCAGAGGAGTAGCGGGAGTGAACACCGGGGAGCTGTTTTTT.

V usage is TRBV11-2 and J usage is TRBJ2-1; D not certain. The CDR3 is 12 amino acids. Germline loops: CDR1 SGHAT, CDR2 FQNNGV. V lost 8 bases, J lost 5 bases, and 10 bases lay in between. CDR3: CASGTPNNEQFF. The CDR3 coding sequence is TGTGCCAGCGGAACACCGAACAATGAGCAGTTCTTC.

The V and J genes are TRBV28 and TRBJ2-3; unclear D gene. CDR3 length: 14 residues. Trimming pared 1 base from V and 4 bases from J, leaving 9 bases between. Germline lookup yields CDR1 MDHEN and CDR2 SYDVKM. This chain's CDR3 is CASSLYRVPDTQYF. Here the CDR3 DNA reads TGTGCCAGCAGTTTATACCGAGTCCCAGATACGCAGTATTTT.

The rearrangement links TRBV6-1 to TRBJ2-5, with TRBD1 matching 11 bases. The J call may be faulty, since TRBJ2-7 better matches the DNA end. This CDR3 has 15 residues. CDR1 and CDR2 from the germline V gene are MNHNS and SASEGT. DNA for the CDR3: TGTGCCAGCAGTGCCGGGACAGGGGGCTCCTACGAGCAGTACTTC. Its protein product is CASSAGTGGSYEQYF.

The chain links TRBV27 to TRBJ2-2, with TRBD2 identical over 7 bases. This CDR3 is 15 amino acids long. Per the germline V gene, CDR1 is MNHEY and CDR2 is SMNVEV (reference sequence). The V and J ends lost 6 bases and 1 base, in that order; junction bases with no gene match: 5. The DNA for the CDR3 is TGTGCCAGCAGCTTTGAGCGGGGGAACACCGGGGAGCTGTTTTTT. Protein sequence: CASSFERGNTGELFF.

This clone was observed a few times. The chain carries TRBV27 and TRBJ2-7, with TRBD2 matching 13 bases. Per germline, CDR1 MNHEY and CDR2 SMNVEV (reference sequence). The CDR3 consists of 16 residues. V shed 6 bases, J shed 6 bases, and the junction held 11 bases outside the gene matches. The CDR3 bases are TGTGCCAGCAGGCAAGGGGGACTAGCGGGATATCGCGAGCAGTACTTC. Amino acid sequence: CASRQGGLAGYREQYF.

This clone has only a few counts. The chain recombines TRBV19 with TRBJ2-5, with 7 positions matching TRBD2. V dropped 3 bases and J dropped 1; count of bases not matched to a gene: 11. The CDR3 sequence is 17 residues long. Germline V gene data show CDR1 as LNHDA and CDR2 as SQIVND (reference sequence). The CDR3 protein is CASSIRTSDHSQETQYF. CDR3 DNA sequence: TGTGCCAGTAGTATTAGGACTAGTGATCACTCCCAAGAGACCCAGTACTTC.

The J gene is TRBJ2-7, the V gene TRBV4-3, with unresolved D. Germline V CDR1 and CDR2: LGHNA, YSLEER. The CDR3 is 15 residues long. V dropped 0 bases and J dropped 0 bases, with 9 bases sitting between them. The DNA for the CDR3 is TGCGCCAGCAGCCAAGAACCGCACAGCTCCTACGAGCAGTACTTC. Translation: CASSQEPHSSYEQYF.

The V gene is TRBV6-5, the J gene TRBJ2-3; D may be TRBD1 (6 bases). V shed 4 bases and J shed 5 bases, with 16 bases lying between them. Germline loops: CDR1 MNHEY, CDR2 SVGAGI. This CDR3 spans 15 amino acids. In DNA, the CDR3 is TGTGCCAGCAGTTCATCGGCCAGGGGAGTAGATACGCAGTATTTT. Protein product: CASSSSARGVDTQYF.

The chain recombines TRBV2 with TRBJ2-1; a weak D match, TRBD2 (6 bases). Trimming removed 1 base at V and 4 bases at J, with 11 bases between. CDR3 length equals 15 residues. Per germline, CDR1 SNHLY and CDR2 FYNNEI. The CDR3 DNA sequence: TGTGCCAGCAGTGAAGTCCCGGGGGTTTACAATGAGCAGTTCTTC. Protein sequence: CASSEVPGVYNEQFF.

CDR3: CASSPSPPATNEKLFF. CDR3 bases: TGTGCCAGCTCACCCTCCCCGCCTGCAACTAATGAAAAACTGTTTTTT. The chain employs TRBV18 and TRBJ1-4; D is unresolved. The V gene's germline CDR1 is KGHSH and CDR2 LQKENI. The V end lost 3 bases, the J end lost 0 bases, and 11 bases lay between the germline ends. The CDR3 totals 16 residues.

This rearrangement joins TRBV5-1 to TRBJ2-5; 10 positions match TRBD2. TRBJ2-7 explains the end of the DNA better; the J call may be wrong. The CDR3 is made up of 14 amino acids. Germline lookup yields CDR1 SGHRS and CDR2 YFSETQ. The CDR3 here is CASSFRAGGYEQYF. CDR3 coding DNA: TGCGCCAGCAGCTTTCGAGCGGGAGGGTACGAGCAGTACTTC.

The rearrangement joins TRBV2 to TRBJ1-2; 7 nucleotides match TRBD1. After removal of 1 base from V and 4 bases from J, the junction contained 6 bases not matched to a gene. From germline, CDR1 is SNHLY and CDR2 FYNNEI. This CDR3 comprises 15 residues. Written as DNA, the CDR3 is TGTGCCAGCAGTGAAGGGGTAGGGGGCCTCTATGGCTACACCTTC. Protein sequence: CASSEGVGGLYGYTF.

V is TRBV12-5 and J is TRBJ2-1, with TRBD2 as a possible D gene (6 bases). Trimming left V 0 bases short and J 6 bases short, with 12 bases between. This CDR3 has 15 residues. Germline loops: CDR1 LGHNT, CDR2 FRNRAP. The CDR3 protein is CASGLVLGTRNEQFF. CDR3 nucleotides: TGTGCTAGTGGTTTGGTACTAGGGACTCGCAATGAGCAGTTCTTC.

The chain carries TRBV7-2 and TRBJ2-7; 16 nucleotides line up with TRBD2. After removal of 4 bases from V and 6 bases from J, the junction contained 6 bases not matched to a gene. CDR1 and CDR2 from the germline V gene are SGHTA and FQGNSA. The CDR3 sequence is 16 residues long. CDR3 DNA: TGTGCCAGCAGCTCACCCGGGACTAGCGGGAGGGGCGAGCAGTACTTC. The encoded protein is CASSSPGTSGRGEQYF.

The chain is built from TRBV29-1 and TRBJ2-7; D is ambiguous. CDR1 is SQVTM and CDR2 is ANQGSEA in the germline V gene. Trimming took off 2 bases at V and 7 bases at J, with 15 bases between the two ends. The length of the CDR3 is 13 residues. This CDR3 is CSVESVFDGEQYF. CDR3 nucleotides: TGCAGCGTTGAAAGTGTGTTCGACGGAGAGCAGTACTTC.

This chain joins TRBV2 and TRBJ1-1; D not certain. Trimming took 6 bases from V and 2 from J, leaving 10 bases between them. Germline CDR1 is SNHLY and CDR2 is FYNNEI. This CDR3 has 13 amino acids. The CDR3: CASSNEANTEAFF. The DNA for the CDR3 is TGTGCCAGCAGCAATGAGGCCAACACTGAAGCTTTCTTT. The variable domain in full, with the rest retrieved from reference TRBV2 and TRBJ1-1, is EPEVTQTPSHQVTQMGQEVILRCVPISNHLYFYWYRQILGQKVEFLVSFYNNEISEKSEIFDDQFSVERPDGSNFTLKIRSTKLEDSAMYFCASSNEANTEAFFGQGTRLTVV.

The chain employs TRBV28 and TRBJ1-2; 10 nucleotides agree with TRBD1. The ends lost 2 bases at V and 4 bases at J; junction bases unmatched: 7. There are 16 residues in the CDR3. Germline V gives CDR1 MDHEN, CDR2 SYDVKM. CDR3 protein: CASSLRSTGGRYGYTF. The CDR3 DNA follows: TGTGCCAGCAGTTTAAGGTCGACAGGGGGCCGCTATGGCTACACCTTC.